The subject of this entry is one T cell receptor beta chain. Its antigen is unidentified. This CDR3 is built from 17 residues. Germline CDR1 reads MNHNS; CDR2 reads SASEGT. The ends lost 3 bases at V and 0 bases at J; junction bases unmatched: 6. The assay was immunoSEQ multiplex PCR, and TCRdb's table has in-frame clones only and misses some. The table includes millions of clones, roughly 95% detected once. The data were taken from a study of shared clonotypes between healthy human individuals. Donors were healthy HIV-negative adults without recent acute infections or vaccinations. Overall study results and limits: Rarefaction gave evidence that sorted-subset sequencing remained incomplete despite large depth. How much donors shared clonotypes was expected to be affected by sequencing depth.

Sequencing used naive CD4+ T cells sorted from blood. Subset: CD45RA+ positively selected. The TCR originated in a man between 18 and 35 years old in good health. The chain has TRBV6-1 and TRBJ1-4; 8 bases map to TRBD1. The CDR3 region has the DNA TGTGCCAGCAGTGACCGGACAGGGAGTGCAACTAATGAAAAACTGTTTTTT. Protein product: CASSDRTGSATNEKLFF.